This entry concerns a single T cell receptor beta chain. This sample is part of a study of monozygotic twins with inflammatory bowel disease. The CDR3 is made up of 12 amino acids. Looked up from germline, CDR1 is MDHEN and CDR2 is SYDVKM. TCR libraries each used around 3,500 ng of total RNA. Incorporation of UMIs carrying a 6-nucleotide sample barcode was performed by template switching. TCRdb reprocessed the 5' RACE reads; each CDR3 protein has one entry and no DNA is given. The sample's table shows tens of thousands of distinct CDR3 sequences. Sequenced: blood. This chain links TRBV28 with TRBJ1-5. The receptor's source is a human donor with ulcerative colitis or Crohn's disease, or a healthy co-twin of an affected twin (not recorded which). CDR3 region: CASKGVNQPQHF.